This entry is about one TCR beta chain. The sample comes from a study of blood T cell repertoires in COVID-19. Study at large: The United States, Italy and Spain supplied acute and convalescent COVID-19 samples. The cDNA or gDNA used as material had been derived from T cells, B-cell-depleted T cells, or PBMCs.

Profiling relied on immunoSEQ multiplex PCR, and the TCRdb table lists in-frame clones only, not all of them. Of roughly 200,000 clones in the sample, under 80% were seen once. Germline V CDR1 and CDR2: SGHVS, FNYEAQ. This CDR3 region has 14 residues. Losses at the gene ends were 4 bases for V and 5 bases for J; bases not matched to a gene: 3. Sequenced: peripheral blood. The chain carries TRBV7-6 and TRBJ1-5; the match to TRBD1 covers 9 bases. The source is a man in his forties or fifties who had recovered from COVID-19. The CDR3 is CASSSGTGYQPQHF. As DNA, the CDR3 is TGTGCCAGCAGCTCCGGGACAGGGTATCAGCCCCAGCATTTT.